This TCR beta chain was sequenced in a study of regulatory T cells in long-lasting Graves disease. General study results and limits: Whereas new patients shared about 980 public clonotypes, persistent patients shared more, at about 3,000. Limited sample numbers may have lowered accuracy.

Time point given: newly diagnosed GD, antithyroid drugs for less than 3 months. PBMC RNA served as the TCR library source. Blood from the periphery, approximately 10 milliliters in all, was drawn into EDTA tubes. There are many counts of this clonotype. Antigen: not known. To make TCR beta libraries, researchers used iRepertoire HTBI primers and Arm-PCR of CDR3 regions. From the multiplex PCR reads, TCRdb called clonotypes with MiXCR, one entry per CDR3 protein. The data contain some 250,000 distinct CDR3 sequences, about 20% of them singletons. These data were also filed under a second study, of T cells in Graves' hyperthyroidism and ophthalmopathy. Per that paper: It was a median around 6 months before onset that the model predicted ophthalmopathy.

The clonotype comes from a young woman with Graves disease. Sequencing was performed on peripheral blood mononuclear cells (PBMCs), taken at new diagnosis, from a patient treated with antithyroid drugs.

CDR3: CITGQPNTEAFF. CDR3 nucleotides: TGCATCACGGGCCAGCCGAACACTGAAGCTTTCTTT. The chain links TRBV20-1 to TRBJ1-1; no definite D call. The germline V gene has CDR1 DFQATT and CDR2 SNEGSKA (reference sequence). CDR3 length: 12 amino acids.